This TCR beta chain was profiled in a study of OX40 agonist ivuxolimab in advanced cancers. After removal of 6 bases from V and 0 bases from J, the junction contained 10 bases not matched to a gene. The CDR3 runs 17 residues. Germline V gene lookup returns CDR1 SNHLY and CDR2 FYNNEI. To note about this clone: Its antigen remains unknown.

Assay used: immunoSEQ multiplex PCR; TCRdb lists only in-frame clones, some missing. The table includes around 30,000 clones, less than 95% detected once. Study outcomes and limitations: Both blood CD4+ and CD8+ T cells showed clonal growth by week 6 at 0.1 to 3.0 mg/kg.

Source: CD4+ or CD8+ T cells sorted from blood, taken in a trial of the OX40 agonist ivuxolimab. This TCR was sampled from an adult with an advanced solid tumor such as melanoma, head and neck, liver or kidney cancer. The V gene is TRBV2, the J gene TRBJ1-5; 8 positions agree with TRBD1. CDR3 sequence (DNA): TGTGCCAGCAGCCTGTTAGGACAGGGATATAGCAATCAGCCCCAGCATTTT. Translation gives CASSLLGQGYSNQPQHF.